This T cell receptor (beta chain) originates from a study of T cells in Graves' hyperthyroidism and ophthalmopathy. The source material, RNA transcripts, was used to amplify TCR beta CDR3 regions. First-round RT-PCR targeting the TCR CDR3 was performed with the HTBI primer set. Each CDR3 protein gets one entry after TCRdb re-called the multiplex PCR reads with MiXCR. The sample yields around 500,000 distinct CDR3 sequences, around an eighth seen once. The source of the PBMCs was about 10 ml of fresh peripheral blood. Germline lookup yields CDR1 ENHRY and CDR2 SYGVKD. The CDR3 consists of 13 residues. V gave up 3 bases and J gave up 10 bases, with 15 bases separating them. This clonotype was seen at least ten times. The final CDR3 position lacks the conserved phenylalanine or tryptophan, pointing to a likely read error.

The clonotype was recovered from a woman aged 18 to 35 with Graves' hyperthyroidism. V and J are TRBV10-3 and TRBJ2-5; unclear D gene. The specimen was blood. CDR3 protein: CAISDPSTHFQYV. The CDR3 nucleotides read TGTGCCATCAGTGACCCAAGTACACACTTCCAGTACGTC.